This TCR beta chain comes out of a study of T cells in Graves' hyperthyroidism and ophthalmopathy. Amplification targeted TCR beta CDR3 regions from RNA transcripts. HTBI primers drove first-round RT-PCR of the TCR CDR3. TCRdb independently ran MiXCR on the multiplex PCR reads; one entry per CDR3 protein. The table shows roughly 720,000 distinct CDR3 sequences, with 17% occurring only once. There are a few counts of this clonotype. Hyperthyroidism, newly diagnosed and lasting under 2 months, affected patients aged 18 to 65. The CDR3 runs 15 residues. Germline V gene lookup returns CDR1 SGHRS and CDR2 YFSETQ. The V gene lost 0 bases and the J gene lost 10 bases, with 14 bases spanning the gap.

Sequenced sample: blood. The receptor was isolated from a man aged 50-59 years with Graves' hyperthyroidism. The chain recombines TRBV5-1 with TRBJ1-6; D is perhaps TRBD1 (6 bases). CDR3: CASSLDTGTSSPLHF. Here the CDR3 DNA reads TGCGCCAGCAGCTTGGATACCGGGACATCCTCACCCCTCCACTTT.